This T cell receptor beta chain came from a study of T cells in Graves' hyperthyroidism and ophthalmopathy. Those with hyperthyroidism were 18 to 65 years old, newly diagnosed, and ill for under 2 months. Diagnoses used clinical symptoms, serum thyroxine and TRAb, thyroid ultrasound and orbital computed tomography. Blood sampling occurred at first hyperthyroidism diagnosis, ahead of any ophthalmopathy symptoms. Looked up from germline, CDR1 is MNHEY and CDR2 is SVGEGT. V was pared by 4 bases and J by 4 bases, with 9 bases of the junction left unmatched. The CDR3 has 16 amino acids. This clonotype was picked up a small number of times. Amplification of TCR beta CDR3 regions was performed using RNA transcripts as template. The HTBI primer set was used in a first-round RT-PCR of the TCR CDR3. Each CDR3 protein is one row after TCRdb ran MiXCR on the multiplex PCR reads. The sample records around 700,000 distinct CDR3 sequences, over 15% being singletons.

The genes are TRBV6-2 or TRBV6-3 and TRBJ2-2; 7 positions agree with TRBD1. Sequences were obtained from blood. The origin of this receptor is a woman aged 50 to 65 with Graves' hyperthyroidism that later progressed to Graves' ophthalmopathy. The CDR3 bases are TGTGCCAGCAGTTTCTGGCCGGACAGGTCCACCGGGGAGCTGTTTTTT. It specifies CASSFWPDRSTGELFF.